This record looks at one T cell receptor beta chain sequence and its context. The protocol was immunoSEQ multiplex PCR, while the TCRdb copy is restricted to in-frame clones and leaves out a portion. In the table there are about 150,000 clones, roughly 93% of which are singletons. The data belong to a study of control samples from healthy donors and cancer patients. The origin of this receptor is a man between 18 and 29 years old in good health. Source material: blood.

The CDR3 loop is CASRTLTGEAFF. DNA for the CDR3: TGTGCCAGCAGAACCTTAACAGGGGAAGCTTTCTTT. The chain combines TRBV6-4 with TRBJ1-1, with TRBD1 as a possible D gene (6 bases). This CDR3 spans 12 amino acids. Germline lookup yields CDR1 MRHNA and CDR2 SNTAGT. The V end was cut by 6 bases, the J end by 8 bases, with 13 bases between.